These 11 T cell receptor beta chains were sequenced from one sample in a study of blood T cells in healthy people across ages. For the second PCR, which ran for roughly 6 to 11 cycles, a sample-barcoded 5' primer and a J-beta primer mix were used. TCRdb used MiXCR to reprocess the 5' RACE reads, holding one entry per CDR3 protein. The data hold about 730,000 distinct CDR3 sequences, with roughly 47% observed a single time. Sequenced: blood. These receptor sequences come from a woman aged 55-70 years in good health.

This clonotype was seen only a few times. The chain uses TRBV18 and TRBJ2-6, with TRBD1 as a possible D gene (6 bases). Trimming stripped 3 bases from V and 0 bases from J, with 18 bases between. Germline CDR1 is KGHSH and CDR2 is LQKENI. This CDR3 has 19 amino acids. The CDR3 DNA follows: TGTGCCAGCTCACCTCAGGGGATCCCAGGAAACTCTGGGGCCAACGTCCTGACTTTC. Protein sequence: CASSPQGIPGNSGANVLTF.

The rearrangement uses TRBV12-3 or TRBV12-4 and TRBJ2-2; no clear D. The CDR3 has 14 residues. V gave up 7 bases and J gave up 2 bases, with 11 bases separating them. CDR3 DNA sequence: TGTGCCAGCACCACTGACGGAAACACCGGGGAGCTGTTTTTT. Its protein is CASTTDGNTGELFF.

This sequence joins TRBV21-1 and TRBJ2-5; the table calls TRBD1, which could not be checked here. TRBV21-1 is assigned pseudogene status. This CDR3 contains 16 residues. CDR3 DNA: TGTGCCAGCAGCAACGTCCCGGTGGAGGGGGTTGGGGAGCAGTACTTC. Its translation is CASSNVPVEGVGEQYF.

This clonotype was counted at least ten times. The chain links TRBV29-1 to TRBJ2-4; D is ambiguous. V was pared by 4 bases and J by 6 bases, with 10 bases between. The CDR3 spans 12 residues. Germline values: CDR1 SQVTM, CDR2 ANQGSEA. The CDR3 reads CSVGQVSNIQYF. DNA for the CDR3: TGCAGCGTTGGTCAGGTCTCAAACATTCAGTACTTC.

This chain connects TRBV3-1 to TRBJ2-3; a possible D gene is TRBD2 (6 bases). Trimming pared 3 bases from V and 1 base from J, leaving 14 bases between. Germline CDR1 LGHDT, CDR2 YNNKEL (reference sequence). CDR3 length: 16 residues. CDR3 DNA sequence: TGTGCCAGCAGCCACCCACTAGCTTTGCGCACAGATACGCAGTATTTT. It codes for CASSHPLALRTDTQYF.

This clonotype occurred a few times. The rearrangement uses TRBV20-1 and TRBJ1-5, with D possibly matching TRBD1 (5 bases). Germline CDR1 is DFQATT and CDR2 is SNEGSKA (reference sequence). Trimming pared 1 base from V and 4 bases from J, leaving 14 bases between. The CDR3 has 15 residues. CDR3 sequence: CSARATPDRNQPQHF. The CDR3 DNA follows: TGCAGTGCTAGAGCCACGCCCGACAGAAATCAGCCCCAGCATTTT.

Turning to this clonotype: Relative to the germline gene, one junction end is altered; a read error may explain this. The chain links TRBV2 to TRBJ2-5, with D unclear. CDR1 and CDR2 (germline): SNHLY, FYNNEI. CDR3 size: 16 residues. In DNA form, the CDR3 reads TGTGCCAGCAGTGAACGGGTGGAAACCATCCAAGGGACCCAGTACTTC. Translation: CASSERVETIQGTQYF.

The chain is built from TRBV16 and TRBJ1-5; 8 bases are a match to TRBD1. With V trimmed by 2 bases and J by 0 bases, 0 bases remained unmatched. Germline-derived CDR1 and CDR2 are KGHSY and FQNENV. The CDR3 sequence is 15 residues long. The CDR3 region has the DNA TGTGCCAGCAGCCAACAGGGGGCTAGCAATCAGCCCCAGCATTTT. This gives the protein CASSQQGASNQPQHF.

The chain combines TRBV29-1 with TRBJ2-7; D gene uncertain. With 5 bases removed from V and 2 bases from J, the gap between germline ends came to 7 bases. The length of the CDR3 is 11 residues. Germline lookup yields CDR1 SQVTM and CDR2 ANQGSEA. The CDR3 nucleotides read TGCAGCGTTAGAATAACCTACGAGCAGTACTTC. Encoded protein: CSVRITYEQYF.

The J gene is TRBJ2-3, the V gene TRBV28; 8 bases line up with TRBD1. The length of the CDR3 is 16 residues. V lost 7 bases to trimming and J lost 2 bases; unmatched junction nucleotides: 11. Germline V gene data show CDR1 as MDHEN and CDR2 as SYDVKM. The CDR3 coding sequence is TGTGCCAGCAAGAAGTCGAGGACAGGGCCCACAGATACGCAGTATTTT. Translating it yields CASKKSRTGPTDTQYF.

This CDR3 reads CSAEGGGPHEAFF. The DNA for the CDR3 is TGCAGTGCCGAGGGCGGGGGGCCTCACGAAGCTTTCTTT. This sequence joins TRBV20-1 and TRBJ1-1; a possible D gene is TRBD1 (6 bases). Germline V lookup: CDR1 DFQATT, CDR2 SNEGSKA (reference sequence). This CDR3 is 13 amino acids long. Trimming left V 6 bases short and J 8 bases short, with 19 bases between.